This T cell receptor (beta chain) was retrieved from a study of blood T cell repertoires in COVID-19 (dated by TCRdb to 2020 to 2022). Describing the broader study: The collaborator samples originated in the United States, Italy and Spain and spanned the acute and convalescent phases of COVID-19. The prospective study material was composed of cDNA or gDNA derived from T cells, B-cell-depleted T cells, or PBMCs. Subjects who had been exposed to COVID-19, were actively infected with it, or had recovered from it provided the deeply sampled blood TCRbeta repertoires that made up the dataset. The repertoires were made available in a free public database intended to serve as a resource for research on the immune response to SARS-CoV-2. Samples came from the ongoing ImmuneRACE study (first 160 participants) plus 1,254 subjects from 6 global collaborators. The sample metadata nearly always contained a de-identified subject ID, COVID-19 status, age in years and sex. Where available, HLA class I and class II types were taken from metadata supplied by the sample provider and were not determined by assay-based typing. The paper as a whole reports these results and caveats: The amount of clinical and demographic metadata varied by source and participant and was provided uncurated.

Of note for this clone: Its antigen remains unidentified. No base-level quality is on record; no much larger clone is a single base apart.

The CDR3 holds 18 amino acids from the cysteine to the phenylalanine. Of the read, only the CDR3 DNA is kept; its 54 bases are in frame from base 1. CDR1 and CDR2 (ENHRY, SYGVKD) derive from the germline V gene. V is cut by 6 bases and J by 1 base, and the space between the germline ends is 24 bases. Each collaborating institution followed its own protocols to collect whole blood in K2EDTA tubes. For TCRbeta analysis, collaborators shipped samples in one of three forms: frozen whole blood, isolated PBMCs, or DNA extracted from either of those sample types. TCRbeta CDR3 regions were amplified from genomic DNA by means of the immunoSEQ Assay, a bias-controlled multiplex PCR. The published analysis was carried out like this. Within the assay, amplification of reference gene primers was used to estimate how many nucleated cells each sample contained. To quantify the absolute abundance of each unique TCRbeta CDR3 rearrangement, sequence reads were collapsed and filtered. For each sample, productive Simpson clonality was calculated as the square root of Simpson's diversity index over productive rearrangements. TCRdb took this table from immuneACCESS and kept in-frame rearrangements with V and J called. Such tables lack part of the clones; where checked against another copy, unresolved V genes explain under half of the gap, and the rest is unexplained. V and J calls plus clone size are reproduced from that table; the DNA served to infer D and trimming. The sample has around 93,000 clones on record, about 86% of them singletons. In total, the top ten clones hold 4.1% of the sample.

Sequencing used peripheral blood. Here the chain combines TRBV10-3 and TRBJ1-1, and the D gene may be TRBD1, 5 bases matching. The sequence derives from a man aged 55 to 70 with acute or convalescent COVID-19. The CDR3 protein sequence reads: CAISSSTAGIKQNTEAFF. The nucleotide sequence is TGTGCCATCAGCTCGTCAACGGCAGGGATAAAACAGAACACTGAAGCTTTCTTT.